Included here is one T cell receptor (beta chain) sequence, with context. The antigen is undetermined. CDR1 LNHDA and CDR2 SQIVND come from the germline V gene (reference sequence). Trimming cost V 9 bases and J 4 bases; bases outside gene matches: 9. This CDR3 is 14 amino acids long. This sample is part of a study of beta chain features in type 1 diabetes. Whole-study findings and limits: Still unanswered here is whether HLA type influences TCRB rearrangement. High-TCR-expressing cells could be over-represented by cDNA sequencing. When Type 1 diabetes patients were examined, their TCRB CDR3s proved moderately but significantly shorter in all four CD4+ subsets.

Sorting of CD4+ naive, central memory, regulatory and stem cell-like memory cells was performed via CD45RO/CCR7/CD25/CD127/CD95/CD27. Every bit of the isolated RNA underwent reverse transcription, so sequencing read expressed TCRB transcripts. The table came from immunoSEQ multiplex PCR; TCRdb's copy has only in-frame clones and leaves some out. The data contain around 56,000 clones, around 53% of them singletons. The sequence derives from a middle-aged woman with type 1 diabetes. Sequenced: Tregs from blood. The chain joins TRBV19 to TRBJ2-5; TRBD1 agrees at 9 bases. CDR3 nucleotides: TGTGCCAGCAAAATTCGGACAGGGGTAGAGACCCAGTACTTC. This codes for CASKIRTGVETQYF.